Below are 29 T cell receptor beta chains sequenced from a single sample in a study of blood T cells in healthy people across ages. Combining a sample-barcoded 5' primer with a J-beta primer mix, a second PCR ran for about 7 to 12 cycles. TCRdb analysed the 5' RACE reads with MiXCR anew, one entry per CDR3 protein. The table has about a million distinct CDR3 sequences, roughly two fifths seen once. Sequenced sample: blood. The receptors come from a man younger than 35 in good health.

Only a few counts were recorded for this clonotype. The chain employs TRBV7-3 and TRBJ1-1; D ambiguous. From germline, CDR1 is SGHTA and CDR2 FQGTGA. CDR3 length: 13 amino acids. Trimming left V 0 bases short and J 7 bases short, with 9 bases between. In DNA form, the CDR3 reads TGTGCCAGCAGCTTAACACGTGAAGGTGAAGCTTTCTTT. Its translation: CASSLTREGEAFF.

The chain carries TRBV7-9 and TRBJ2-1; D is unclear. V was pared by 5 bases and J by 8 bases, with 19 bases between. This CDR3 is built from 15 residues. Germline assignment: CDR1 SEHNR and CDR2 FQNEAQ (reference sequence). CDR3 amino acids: CASSPKIRANHEQFF. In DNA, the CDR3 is TGTGCCAGCAGCCCAAAAATCCGGGCCAACCATGAGCAGTTCTTC.

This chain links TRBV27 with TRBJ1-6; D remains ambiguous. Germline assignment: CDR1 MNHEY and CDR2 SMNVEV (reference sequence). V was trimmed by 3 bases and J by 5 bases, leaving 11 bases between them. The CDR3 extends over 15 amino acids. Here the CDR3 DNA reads TGTGCCAGCAGTTTCCTACCGACCAATAATTCACCCCTCCACTTT. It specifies CASSFLPTNNSPLHF.

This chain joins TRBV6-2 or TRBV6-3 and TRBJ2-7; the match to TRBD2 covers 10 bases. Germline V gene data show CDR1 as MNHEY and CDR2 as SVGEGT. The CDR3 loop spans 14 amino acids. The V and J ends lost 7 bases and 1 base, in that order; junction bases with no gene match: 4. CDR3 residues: CASMPLAGSYEQYF. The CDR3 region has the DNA TGTGCCAGCATGCCACTAGCGGGATCCTACGAGCAGTACTTC.

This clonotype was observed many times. CDR3 region: CASWASTRTIKQETQYF. The CDR3 DNA reads TGTGCCAGCTGGGCCAGCACTAGGACGATCAAACAAGAGACCCAGTACTTC. The rearrangement uses TRBV6-2 or TRBV6-3 and TRBJ2-5; a weak D match, TRBD2 (5 bases). Trimming took off 8 bases at V and 2 bases at J, with 24 bases between the two ends. This CDR3 has 17 amino acids. The germline V gene encodes CDR1 MNHEY and CDR2 SVGEGT.

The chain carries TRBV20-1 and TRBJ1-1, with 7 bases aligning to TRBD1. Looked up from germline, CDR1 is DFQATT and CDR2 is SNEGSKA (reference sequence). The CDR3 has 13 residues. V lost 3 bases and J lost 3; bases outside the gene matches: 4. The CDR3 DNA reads TGCAGTGCTAGCCACAGGGGAGACACTGAAGCTTTCTTT. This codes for CSASHRGDTEAFF.

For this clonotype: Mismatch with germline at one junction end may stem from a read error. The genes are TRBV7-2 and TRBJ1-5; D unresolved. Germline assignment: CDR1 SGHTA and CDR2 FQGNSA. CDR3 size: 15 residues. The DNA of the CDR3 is TGTGCCAGCAGCTTAGCATTGGGAGGCTATCACCCCCAGCATTTT. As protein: CASSLALGGYHPQHF.

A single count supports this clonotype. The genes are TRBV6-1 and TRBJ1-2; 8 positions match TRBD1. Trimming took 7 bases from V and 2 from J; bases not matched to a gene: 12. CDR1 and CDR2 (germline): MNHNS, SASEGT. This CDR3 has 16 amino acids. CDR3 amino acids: CASTSEGTGVNYGYTF. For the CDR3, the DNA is TGTGCCAGCACATCCGAAGGGACAGGCGTAAACTATGGCTACACCTTC.

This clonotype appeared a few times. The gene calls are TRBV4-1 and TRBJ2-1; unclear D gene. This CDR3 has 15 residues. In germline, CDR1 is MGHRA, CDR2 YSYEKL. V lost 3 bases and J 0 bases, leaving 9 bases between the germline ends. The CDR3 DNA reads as TGCGCCAGCAGCCAGTCTTCTACCTCCTACAATGAGCAGTTCTTC. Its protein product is CASSQSSTSYNEQFF.

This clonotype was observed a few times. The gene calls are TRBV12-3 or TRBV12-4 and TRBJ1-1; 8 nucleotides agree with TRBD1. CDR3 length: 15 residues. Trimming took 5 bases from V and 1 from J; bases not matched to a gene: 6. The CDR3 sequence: CASSHTDRANTEAFF. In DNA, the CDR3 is TGTGCCAGCAGTCACACGGACAGGGCGAACACTGAAGCTTTCTTT.

The DNA of the CDR3 is TGCAGTGCTAGAGATGGGGGGACGGGCTCCTACAATGAGCAGTTCTTC. Translating it yields CSARDGGTGSYNEQFF. The chain employs TRBV20-1 and TRBJ2-1, with a tentative D call TRBD2 (6 bases). Trimming pared 0 bases from V and 0 bases from J, leaving 12 bases between. The CDR3 covers 16 residues. CDR1 and CDR2 (germline): DFQATT, SNEGSKA (reference sequence).

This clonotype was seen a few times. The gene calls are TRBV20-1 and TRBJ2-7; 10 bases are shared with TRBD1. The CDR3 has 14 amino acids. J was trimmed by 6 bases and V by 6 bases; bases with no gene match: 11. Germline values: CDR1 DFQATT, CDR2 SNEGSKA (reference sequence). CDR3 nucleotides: TGCAGTGCGATATCCGGGACAGGGGCTCTCGAGCAGTACTTC. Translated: CSAISGTGALEQYF.

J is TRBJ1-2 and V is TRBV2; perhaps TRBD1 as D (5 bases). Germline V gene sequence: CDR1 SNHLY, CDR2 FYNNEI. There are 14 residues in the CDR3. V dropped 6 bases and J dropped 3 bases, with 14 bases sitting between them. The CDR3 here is CASRPSQGHYGYTF. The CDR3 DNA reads TGTGCCAGCAGGCCCAGCCAGGGTCACTATGGCTACACCTTC.

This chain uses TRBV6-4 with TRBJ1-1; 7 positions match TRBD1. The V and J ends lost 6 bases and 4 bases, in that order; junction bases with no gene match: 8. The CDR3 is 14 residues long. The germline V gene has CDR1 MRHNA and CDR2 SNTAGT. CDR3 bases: TGTGCCAGCAGCCGACAGGGAGGGACCACTGAAGCTTTCTTT. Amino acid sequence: CASSRQGGTTEAFF.

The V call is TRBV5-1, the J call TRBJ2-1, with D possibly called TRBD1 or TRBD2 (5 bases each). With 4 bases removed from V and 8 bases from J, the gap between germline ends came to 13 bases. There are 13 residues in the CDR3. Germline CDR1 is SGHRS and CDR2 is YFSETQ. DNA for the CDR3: TGCGCCAGCAGCGTGGGACGGGGTGATGAGCAGTTCTTC. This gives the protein CASSVGRGDEQFF.

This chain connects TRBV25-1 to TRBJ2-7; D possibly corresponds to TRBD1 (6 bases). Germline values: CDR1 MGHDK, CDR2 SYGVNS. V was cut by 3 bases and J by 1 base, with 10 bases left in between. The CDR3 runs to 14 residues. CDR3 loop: CASSDGRGSYEQYF. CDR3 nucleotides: TGTGCCAGCAGTGATGGTAGGGGGTCCTACGAGCAGTACTTC.

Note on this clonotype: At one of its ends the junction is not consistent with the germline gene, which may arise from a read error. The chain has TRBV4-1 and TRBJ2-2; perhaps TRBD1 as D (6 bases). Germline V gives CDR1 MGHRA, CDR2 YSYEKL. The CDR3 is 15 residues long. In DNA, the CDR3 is TGCGCCAGCAGTACACGAGGACAGAACGCCGGGGAGCTGTTTTTT. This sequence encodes CASSTRGQNAGELFF.

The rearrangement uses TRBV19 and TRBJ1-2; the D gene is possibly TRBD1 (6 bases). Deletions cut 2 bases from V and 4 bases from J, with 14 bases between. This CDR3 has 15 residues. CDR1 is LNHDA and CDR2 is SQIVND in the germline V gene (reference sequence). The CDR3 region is CASSISPTGTYGYTF. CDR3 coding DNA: TGTGCCAGTAGTATATCCCCGACAGGAACCTATGGCTACACCTTC.

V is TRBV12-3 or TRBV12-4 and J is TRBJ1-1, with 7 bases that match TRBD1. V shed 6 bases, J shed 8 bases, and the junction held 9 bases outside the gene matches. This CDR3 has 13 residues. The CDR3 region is CASSFRSTGEAFF. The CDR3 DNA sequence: TGTGCCAGCAGCTTCCGATCGACAGGGGAAGCTTTCTTT.

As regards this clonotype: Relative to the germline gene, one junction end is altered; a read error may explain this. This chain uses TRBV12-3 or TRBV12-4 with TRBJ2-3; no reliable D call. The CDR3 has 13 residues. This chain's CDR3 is CASSTVRTDSQYF. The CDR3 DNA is TGTGCCAGCAGCACCGTTCGCACAGATTCGCAGTATTTT.

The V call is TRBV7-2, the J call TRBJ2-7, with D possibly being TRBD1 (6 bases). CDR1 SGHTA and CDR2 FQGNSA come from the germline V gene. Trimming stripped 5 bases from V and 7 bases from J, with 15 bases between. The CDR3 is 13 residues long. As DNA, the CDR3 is TGTGCCAGCAGCAGGACAGTCCGCGATGAGCAGTACTTC. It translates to CASSRTVRDEQYF.

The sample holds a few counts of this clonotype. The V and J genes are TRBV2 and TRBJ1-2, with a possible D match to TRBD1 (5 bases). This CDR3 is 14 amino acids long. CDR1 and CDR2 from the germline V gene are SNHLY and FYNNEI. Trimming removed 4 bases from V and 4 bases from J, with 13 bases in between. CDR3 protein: CASSGEGVGYGYTF. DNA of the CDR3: TGTGCCAGCAGTGGGGAAGGGGTGGGCTATGGCTACACCTTC.

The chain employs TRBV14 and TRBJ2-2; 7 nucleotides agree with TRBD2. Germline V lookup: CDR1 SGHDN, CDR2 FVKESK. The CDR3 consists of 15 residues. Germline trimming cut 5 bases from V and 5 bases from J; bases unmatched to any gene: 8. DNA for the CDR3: TGTGCCAGCAGCAAGGGTCAACTAGCGACCGGGGAGCTGTTTTTT. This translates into CASSKGQLATGELFF.

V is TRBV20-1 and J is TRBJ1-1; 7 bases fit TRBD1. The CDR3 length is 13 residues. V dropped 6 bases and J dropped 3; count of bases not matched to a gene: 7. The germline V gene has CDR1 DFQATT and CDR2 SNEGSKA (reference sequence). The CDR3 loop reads CSAAGGWDTEAFF. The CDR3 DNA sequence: TGCAGTGCCGCAGGGGGGTGGGACACTGAAGCTTTCTTT.

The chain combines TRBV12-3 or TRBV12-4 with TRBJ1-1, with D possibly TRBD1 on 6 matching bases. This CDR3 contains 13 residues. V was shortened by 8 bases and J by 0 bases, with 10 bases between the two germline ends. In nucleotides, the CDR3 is TGTGCCAGCGGGGGGGCATTGAACACTGAAGCTTTCTTT. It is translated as CASGGALNTEAFF.

Here the CDR3 reads CASSYGLADLTDTQYF. The CDR3 DNA follows: TGTGCCAGCAGTTACGGCCTAGCGGACCTCACAGATACGCAGTATTTT. The chain joins TRBV6-2 or TRBV6-3 to TRBJ2-3, with 7 bases aligning to TRBD2. The CDR3 consists of 16 residues. J gave up 2 bases and V 2 bases, and 7 bases lay outside the gene matches. Germline CDR1 MNHEY, CDR2 SVGEGT.

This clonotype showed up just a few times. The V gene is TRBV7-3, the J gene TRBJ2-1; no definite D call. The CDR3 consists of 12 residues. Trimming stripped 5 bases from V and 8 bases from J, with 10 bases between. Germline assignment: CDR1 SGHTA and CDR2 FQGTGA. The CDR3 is CASSPPSHEQFF. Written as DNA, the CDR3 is TGTGCCAGCAGCCCCCCTTCCCATGAGCAGTTCTTC.

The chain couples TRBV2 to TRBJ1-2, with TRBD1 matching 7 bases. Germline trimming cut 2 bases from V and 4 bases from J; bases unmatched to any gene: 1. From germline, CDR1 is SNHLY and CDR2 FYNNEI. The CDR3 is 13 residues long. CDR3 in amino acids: CASSERTGYGYTF. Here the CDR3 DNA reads TGTGCCAGCAGTGAAAGGACAGGCTATGGCTACACCTTC. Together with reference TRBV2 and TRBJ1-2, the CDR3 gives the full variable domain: EPEVTQTPSHQVTQMGQEVILRCVPISNHLYFYWYRQILGQKVEFLVSFYNNEISEKSEIFDDQFSVERPDGSNFTLKIRSTKLEDSAMYFCASSERTGYGYTFGSGTRLTVV.

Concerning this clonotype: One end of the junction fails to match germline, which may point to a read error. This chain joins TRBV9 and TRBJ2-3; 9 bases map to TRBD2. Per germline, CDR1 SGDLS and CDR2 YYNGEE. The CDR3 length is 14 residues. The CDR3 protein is CATSGGSIMDTQYF. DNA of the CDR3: TGTGCCACCAGCGGGGGGTCAATCATGGATACGCAGTATTTT.